This T cell receptor (beta chain) was identified in a study of cytomegalovirus exposure and HLA in healthy donors. The overall study: The Caucasian-associated ancestry cluster held around 76% of roughly 370 genotyped donors. Study results and limitations: An analysis done earlier found most TCR beta V segments productive about 90% or about 30% of the time.

The PCR had 60 Vbeta and 13 Jbeta primers. The repertoire was sequenced with immunoSEQ multiplex PCR; TCRdb's copy has only in-frame clones and lacks some. The repertoire holds 150,000 or so clones, with over 60% as singletons. V was pared by 4 bases and J by 4 bases, with 5 bases of the junction left unmatched. The CDR3 spans 14 residues. The germline V gene has CDR1 MNHEY and CDR2 SVGAGI. As to this clone: Its antigen is still unknown.

The chain links TRBV6-5 to TRBJ2-7; 9 bases map to TRBD1. The sequenced material came from PBMCs. This clonotype was obtained from a man aged 40-50 years in good health and CMV-seropositive. In nucleotides, the CDR3 is TGTGCCAGCAGTTTACAGGGGGCGAGGTACGAGCAGTACTTC. Translated, it gives CASSLQGARYEQYF.